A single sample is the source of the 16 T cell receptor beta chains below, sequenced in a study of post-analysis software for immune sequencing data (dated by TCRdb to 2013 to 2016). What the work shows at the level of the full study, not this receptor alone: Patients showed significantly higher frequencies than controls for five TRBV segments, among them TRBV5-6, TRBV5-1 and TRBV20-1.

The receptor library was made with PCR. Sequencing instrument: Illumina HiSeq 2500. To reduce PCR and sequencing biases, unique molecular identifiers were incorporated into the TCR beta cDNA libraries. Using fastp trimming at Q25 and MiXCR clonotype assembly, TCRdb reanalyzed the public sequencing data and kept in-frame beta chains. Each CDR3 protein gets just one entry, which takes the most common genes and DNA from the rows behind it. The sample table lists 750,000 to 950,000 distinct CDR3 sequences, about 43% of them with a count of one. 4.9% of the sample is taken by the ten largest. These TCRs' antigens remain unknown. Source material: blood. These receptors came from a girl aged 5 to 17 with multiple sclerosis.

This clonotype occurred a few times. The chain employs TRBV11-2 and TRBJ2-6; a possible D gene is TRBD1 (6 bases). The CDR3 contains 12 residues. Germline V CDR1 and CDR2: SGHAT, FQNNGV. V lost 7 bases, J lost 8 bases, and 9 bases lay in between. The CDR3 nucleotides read TGTGCCAGCACAGGGGTGCCCAACGTCCTGACTTTC. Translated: CASTGVPNVLTF. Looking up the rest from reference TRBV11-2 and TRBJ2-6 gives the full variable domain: EAGVAQSPRYKIIEKRQSVAFWCNPISGHATLYWYQQILGQGPKLLIQFQNNGVVDDSQLPKDRFSAERLKGVDSTLKIQPAKLEDSAVYLCASTGVPNVLTFGAGSRLTVL.

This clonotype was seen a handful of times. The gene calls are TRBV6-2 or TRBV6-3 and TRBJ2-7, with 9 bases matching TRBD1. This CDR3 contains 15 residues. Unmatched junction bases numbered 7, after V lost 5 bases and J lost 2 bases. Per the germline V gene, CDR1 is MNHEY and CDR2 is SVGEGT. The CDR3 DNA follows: TGTGCCAGCAGTGATAGGGGGACAGGGACCTACGAGCAGTACTTC. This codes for CASSDRGTGTYEQYF.

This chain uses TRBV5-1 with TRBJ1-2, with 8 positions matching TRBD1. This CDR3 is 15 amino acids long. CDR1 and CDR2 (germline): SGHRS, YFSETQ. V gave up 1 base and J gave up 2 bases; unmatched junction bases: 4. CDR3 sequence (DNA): TGCGCCAGCAGCTTGCAGGGGGCGTCCAACTATGGCTACACCTTC. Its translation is CASSLQGASNYGYTF.

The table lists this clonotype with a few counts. The CDR3 here is CASSPRDRINTWGYTF. CDR3 in DNA: TGTGCCAGCAGTCCAAGGGACAGGATCAATACTTGGGGCTACACCTTC. V gene TRBV12-3 or TRBV12-4 combines with J gene TRBJ1-2, with 8 bases identical to TRBD1. The junction had 16 bases not matched to a gene; V was cut back by 5 bases and J by 8 bases. The CDR3 has 16 residues.

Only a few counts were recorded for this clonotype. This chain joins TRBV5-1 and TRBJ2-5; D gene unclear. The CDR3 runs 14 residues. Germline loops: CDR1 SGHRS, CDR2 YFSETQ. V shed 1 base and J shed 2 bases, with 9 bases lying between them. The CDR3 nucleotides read TGCGCCAGCAGCTTGCATCCTCGGCAAGAGACCCAGTACTTC. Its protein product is CASSLHPRQETQYF. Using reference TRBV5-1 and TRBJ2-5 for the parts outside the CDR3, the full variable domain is KAGVTQTPRYLIKTRGQQVTLSCSPISGHRSVSWYQQTPGQGLQFLFEYFSETQRNKGNFPGRFSGRQFSNSRSEMNVSTLELGDSALYLCASSLHPRQETQYFGPGTRLLVL.

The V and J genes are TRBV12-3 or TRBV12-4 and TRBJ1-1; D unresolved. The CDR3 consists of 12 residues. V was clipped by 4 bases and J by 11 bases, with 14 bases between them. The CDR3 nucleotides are TGTGCCAGCAGTTCCGCACCCCCGGAGGCTTTCTTT. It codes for CASSSAPPEAFF.

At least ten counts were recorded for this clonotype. CDR3 coding DNA: TGTGCCAGCAGCTTAGACGGCGAGCAGTACTTC. Protein: CASSLDGEQYF. The chain uses TRBV7-9 and TRBJ2-5; D gene unclear. The J call could be wrong; TRBJ2-7 is a better fit for the DNA end. The CDR3 has 11 amino acids. Germline loops: CDR1 SEHNR, CDR2 FQNEAQ (reference sequence).

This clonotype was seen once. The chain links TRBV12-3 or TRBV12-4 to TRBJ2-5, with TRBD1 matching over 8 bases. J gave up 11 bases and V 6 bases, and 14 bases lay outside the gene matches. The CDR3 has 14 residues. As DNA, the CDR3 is TGTGCCAGCAGGACCGGGACAGGCCTTCGAGAGCAGTACTTC. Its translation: CASRTGTGLREQYF.

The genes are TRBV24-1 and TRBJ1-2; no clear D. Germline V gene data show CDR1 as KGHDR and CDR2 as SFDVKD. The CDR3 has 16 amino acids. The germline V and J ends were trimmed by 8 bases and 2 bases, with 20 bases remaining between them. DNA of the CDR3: TGTGCCACCACCTCTGGGCAGTTGTCGTACAACTATGGCTACACCTTC. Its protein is CATTSGQLSYNYGYTF.

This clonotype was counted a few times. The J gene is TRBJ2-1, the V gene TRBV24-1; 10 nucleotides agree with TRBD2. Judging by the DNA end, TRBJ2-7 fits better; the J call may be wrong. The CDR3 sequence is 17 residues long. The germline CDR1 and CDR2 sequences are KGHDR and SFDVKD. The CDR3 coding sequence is TGTGCCACCAGTGACCCCAGCGGGAGGGCTCCCTACAATGAGCAGTACTTC. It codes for CATSDPSGRAPYNEQYF.

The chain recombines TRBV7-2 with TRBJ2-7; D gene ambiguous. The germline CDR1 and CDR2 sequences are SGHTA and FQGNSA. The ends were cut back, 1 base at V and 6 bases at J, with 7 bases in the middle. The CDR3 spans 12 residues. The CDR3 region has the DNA TGTGCCAGCAGCTTAGATTACCGCGAGCAGTACTTC. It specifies CASSLDYREQYF.

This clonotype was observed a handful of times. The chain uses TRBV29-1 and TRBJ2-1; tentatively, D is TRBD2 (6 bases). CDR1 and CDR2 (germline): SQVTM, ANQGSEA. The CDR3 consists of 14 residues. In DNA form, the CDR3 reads TGCACCTTGTGGGGGGAAGGCCAAGGGAATGAGCAGTTCTTC. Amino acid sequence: CTLWGEGQGNEQFF.

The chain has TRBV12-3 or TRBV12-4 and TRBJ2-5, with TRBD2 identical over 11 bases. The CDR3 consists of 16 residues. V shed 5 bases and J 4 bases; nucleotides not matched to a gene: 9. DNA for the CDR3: TGTGCCAGCAGTCTCCTAGCGGGAGGAGACGGAGAGACCCAGTACTTC. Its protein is CASSLLAGGDGETQYF.

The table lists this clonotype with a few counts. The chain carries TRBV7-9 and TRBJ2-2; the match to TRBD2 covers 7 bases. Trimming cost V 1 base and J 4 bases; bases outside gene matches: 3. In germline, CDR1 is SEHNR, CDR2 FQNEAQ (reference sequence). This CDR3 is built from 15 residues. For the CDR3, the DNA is TGTGCCAGCAGCTTAGGGGACTACCTCACCGGGGAGCTGTTTTTT. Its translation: CASSLGDYLTGELFF.

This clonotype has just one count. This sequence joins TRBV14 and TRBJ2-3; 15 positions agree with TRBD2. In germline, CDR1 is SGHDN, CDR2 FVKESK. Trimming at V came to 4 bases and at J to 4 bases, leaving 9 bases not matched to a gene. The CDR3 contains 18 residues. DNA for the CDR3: TGTGCCAGCAGCCGTAGTCAACGGACTAGCGGGAGGGCAGATACGCAGTATTTT. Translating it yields CASSRSQRTSGRADTQYF.

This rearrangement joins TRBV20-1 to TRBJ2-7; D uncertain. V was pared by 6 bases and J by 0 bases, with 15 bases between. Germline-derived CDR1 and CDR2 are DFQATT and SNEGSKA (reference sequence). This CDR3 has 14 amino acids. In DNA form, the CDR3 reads TGCAGTGCCAGAAGGGAAGCCCACTCCTACGAGCAGTACTTC. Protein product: CSARREAHSYEQYF.